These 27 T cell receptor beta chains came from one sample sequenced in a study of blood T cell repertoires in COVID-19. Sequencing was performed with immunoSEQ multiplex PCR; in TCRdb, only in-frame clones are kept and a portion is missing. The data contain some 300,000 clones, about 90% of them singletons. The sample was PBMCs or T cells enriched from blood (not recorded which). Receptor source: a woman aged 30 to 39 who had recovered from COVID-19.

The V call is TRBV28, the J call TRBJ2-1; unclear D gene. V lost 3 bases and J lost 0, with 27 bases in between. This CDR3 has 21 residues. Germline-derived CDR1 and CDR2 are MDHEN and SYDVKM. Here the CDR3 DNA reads TGTGCCAGCAGTTTTCCCCCCCCAAACTCCTTGCGGTTGAGCTCCTACAATGAGCAGTTCTTC. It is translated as CASSFPPPNSLRLSSYNEQFF.

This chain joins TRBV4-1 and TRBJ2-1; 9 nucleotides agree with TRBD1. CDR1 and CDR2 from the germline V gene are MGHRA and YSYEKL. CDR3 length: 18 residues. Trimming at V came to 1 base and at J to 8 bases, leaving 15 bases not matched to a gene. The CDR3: CASSQGSPPGQGIYEQFF. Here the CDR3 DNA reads TGCGCCAGCAGCCAAGGTTCTCCTCCGGGACAGGGAATCTATGAGCAGTTCTTC.

The CDR3 sequence is CASSLVPGQGGHEQYF. The CDR3 DNA sequence: TGTGCCAGCAGCTTAGTACCGGGACAGGGTGGGCACGAGCAGTACTTC. The rearrangement joins TRBV7-9 to TRBJ2-7; 9 nucleotides match TRBD1. V dropped 1 base and J dropped 5; count of bases not matched to a gene: 9. Germline loops: CDR1 SEHNR, CDR2 FQNEAQ (reference sequence). The CDR3 is made up of 16 amino acids.

Written as DNA, the CDR3 is TGCAGTGCTCGTGGACAGCATCTCTCTTCTGTTAACTATGGCTACACCTTC. Amino acid sequence: CSARGQHLSSVNYGYTF. V usage is TRBV20-1 and J usage is TRBJ1-2; the D gene is possibly TRBD1 (6 bases). The ends were cut back, 5 bases at V and 1 base at J, with 23 bases in the middle. Germline V CDR1 and CDR2: DFQATT, SNEGSKA (reference sequence). This CDR3 has 17 residues.

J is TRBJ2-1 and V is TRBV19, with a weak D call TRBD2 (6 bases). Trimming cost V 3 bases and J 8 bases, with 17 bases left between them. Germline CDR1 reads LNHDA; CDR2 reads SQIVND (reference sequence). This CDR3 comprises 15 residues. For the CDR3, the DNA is TGTGCCAGTAGTATGGGGGGACCCCACTTGTATGAGCAGTTCTTC. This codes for CASSMGGPHLYEQFF.

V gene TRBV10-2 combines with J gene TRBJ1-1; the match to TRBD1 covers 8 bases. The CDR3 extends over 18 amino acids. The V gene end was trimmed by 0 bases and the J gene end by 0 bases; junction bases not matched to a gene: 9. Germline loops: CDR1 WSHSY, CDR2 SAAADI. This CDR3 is CASSESTGTGYMNTEAFF. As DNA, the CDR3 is TGCGCCAGCAGTGAGTCTACCGGGACAGGCTACATGAACACTGAAGCTTTCTTT.

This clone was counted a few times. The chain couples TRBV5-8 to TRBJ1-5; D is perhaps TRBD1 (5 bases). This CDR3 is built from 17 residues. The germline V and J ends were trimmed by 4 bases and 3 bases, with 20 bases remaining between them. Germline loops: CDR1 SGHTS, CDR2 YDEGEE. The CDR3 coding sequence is TGTGCCAGCAGCCCCGGAGGGGCCGGCGGCCACAATCAGCCCCAGCATTTT. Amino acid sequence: CASSPGGAGGHNQPQHF.

For the CDR3, the DNA is TGCGCCAGCAGCACAGACAGGGTTGTGAATACGCAGTATTTT. Amino acid sequence: CASSTDRVVNTQYF. This chain joins TRBV5-1 and TRBJ2-3; 7 bases align to TRBD1. V shed 4 bases and J 7 bases; nucleotides not matched to a gene: 9. The CDR3 consists of 14 residues. Per the germline V gene, CDR1 is SGHRS and CDR2 is YFSETQ.

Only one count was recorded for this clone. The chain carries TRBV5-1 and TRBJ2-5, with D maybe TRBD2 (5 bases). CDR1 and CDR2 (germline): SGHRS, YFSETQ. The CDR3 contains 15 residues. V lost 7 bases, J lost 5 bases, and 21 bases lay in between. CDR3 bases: TGCGCCAGCTATGAAATGCCAGGCGGCGGGGAGACCCAGTACTTC. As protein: CASYEMPGGGETQYF.

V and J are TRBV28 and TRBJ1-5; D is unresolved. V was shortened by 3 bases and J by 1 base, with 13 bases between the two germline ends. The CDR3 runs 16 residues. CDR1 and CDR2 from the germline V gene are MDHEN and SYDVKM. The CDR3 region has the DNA TGTGCCAGCAGTTTTCATCGGGGTGGGAGCAATCAGCCCCAGCATTTT. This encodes CASSFHRGGSNQPQHF. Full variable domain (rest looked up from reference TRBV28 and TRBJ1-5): DVKVTQSSRYLVKRTGEKVFLECVQDMDHENMFWYRQDPGLGLRLIYFSYDVKMKEKGDIPEGYSVSREKKERFSLILESASTNQTSMYLCASSFHRGGSNQPQHFGDGTRLSIL.

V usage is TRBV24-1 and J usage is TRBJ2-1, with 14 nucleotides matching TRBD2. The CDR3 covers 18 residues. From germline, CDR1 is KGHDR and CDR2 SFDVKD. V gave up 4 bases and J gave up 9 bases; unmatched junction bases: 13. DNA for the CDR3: TGTGCCACCAGTGACGGACTAGCGGGAGGCCTAGGGGTCGGTGAGCAGTTCTTC. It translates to CATSDGLAGGLGVGEQFF.

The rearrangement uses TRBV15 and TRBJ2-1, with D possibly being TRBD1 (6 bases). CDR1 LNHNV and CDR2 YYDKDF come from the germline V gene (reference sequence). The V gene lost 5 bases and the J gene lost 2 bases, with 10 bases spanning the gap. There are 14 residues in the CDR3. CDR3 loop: CATSVTGTYNEQFF. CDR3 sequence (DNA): TGTGCCACCAGCGTTACAGGGACCTACAATGAGCAGTTCTTC.

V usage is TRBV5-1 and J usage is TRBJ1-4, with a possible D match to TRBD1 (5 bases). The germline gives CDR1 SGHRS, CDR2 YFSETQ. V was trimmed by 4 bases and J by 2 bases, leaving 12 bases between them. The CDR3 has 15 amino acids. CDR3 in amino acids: CASSVTVPTNEKLFF. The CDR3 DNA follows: TGCGCCAGCAGCGTGACAGTTCCGACTAATGAAAAACTGTTTTTT.

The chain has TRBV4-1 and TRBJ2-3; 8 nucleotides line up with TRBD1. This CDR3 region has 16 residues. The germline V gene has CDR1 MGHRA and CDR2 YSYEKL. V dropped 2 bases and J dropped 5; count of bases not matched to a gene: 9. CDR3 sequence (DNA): TGCGCCAGCAGCCAACCGACAGGGGCTCTAAGAGATACGCAGTATTTT. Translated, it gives CASSQPTGALRDTQYF.

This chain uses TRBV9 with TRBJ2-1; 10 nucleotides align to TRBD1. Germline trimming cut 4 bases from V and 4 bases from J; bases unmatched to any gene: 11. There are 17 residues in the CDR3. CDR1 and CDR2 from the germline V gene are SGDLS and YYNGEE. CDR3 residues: CASSRLIGTGEYNEQFF. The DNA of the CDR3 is TGTGCCAGCAGCCGACTGATAGGGACAGGGGAGTACAATGAGCAGTTCTTC.

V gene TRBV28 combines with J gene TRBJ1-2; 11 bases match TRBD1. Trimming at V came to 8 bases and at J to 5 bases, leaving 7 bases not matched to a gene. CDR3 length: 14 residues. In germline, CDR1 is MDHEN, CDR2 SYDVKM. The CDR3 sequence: CASEWDRGGYGYTF. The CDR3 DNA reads TGTGCCAGCGAGTGGGACAGGGGGGGGTATGGCTACACCTTC.

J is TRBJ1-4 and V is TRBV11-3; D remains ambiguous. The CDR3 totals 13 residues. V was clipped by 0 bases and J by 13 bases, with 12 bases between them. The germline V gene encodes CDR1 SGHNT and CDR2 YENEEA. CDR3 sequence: CASSLDGEVRLFF. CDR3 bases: TGTGCCAGCAGCTTAGACGGGGAGGTACGACTGTTTTTT.

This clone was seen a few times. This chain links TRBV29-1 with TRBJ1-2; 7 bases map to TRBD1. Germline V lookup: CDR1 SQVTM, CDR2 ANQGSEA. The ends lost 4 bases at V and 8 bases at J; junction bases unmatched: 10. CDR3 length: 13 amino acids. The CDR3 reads CSVGMTGTMGYTF. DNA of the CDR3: TGCAGCGTTGGCATGACAGGGACGATGGGCTACACCTTC.

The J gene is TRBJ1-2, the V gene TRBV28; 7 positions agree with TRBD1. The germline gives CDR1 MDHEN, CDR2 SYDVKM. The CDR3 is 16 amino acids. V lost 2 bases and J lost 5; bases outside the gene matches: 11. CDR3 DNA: TGTGCCAGCAGTTTAAAGTTCGGGGCAGGGGGGTATGGCTACACCTTC. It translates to CASSLKFGAGGYGYTF.

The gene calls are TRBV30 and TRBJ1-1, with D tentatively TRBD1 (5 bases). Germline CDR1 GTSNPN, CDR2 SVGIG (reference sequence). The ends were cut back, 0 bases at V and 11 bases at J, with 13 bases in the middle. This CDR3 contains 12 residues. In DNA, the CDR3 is TGTGCCTGGAGTGTAACGGGGGTATGGGCTTTCTTT. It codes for CAWSVTGVWAFF.

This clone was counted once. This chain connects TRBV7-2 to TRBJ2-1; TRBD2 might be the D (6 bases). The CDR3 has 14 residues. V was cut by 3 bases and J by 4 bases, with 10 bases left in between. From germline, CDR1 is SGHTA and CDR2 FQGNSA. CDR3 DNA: TGTGCCAGCAGCTTGGAGGAGGGATACAATGAGCAGTTCTTC. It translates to CASSLEEGYNEQFF.

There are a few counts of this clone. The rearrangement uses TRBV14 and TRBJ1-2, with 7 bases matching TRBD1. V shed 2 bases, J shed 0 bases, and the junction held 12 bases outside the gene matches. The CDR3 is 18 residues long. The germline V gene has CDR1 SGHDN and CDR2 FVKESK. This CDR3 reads CASSQFRGTGDPNYGYTF. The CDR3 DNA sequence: TGTGCCAGCAGCCAATTCAGAGGAACAGGGGATCCTAACTATGGCTACACCTTC.

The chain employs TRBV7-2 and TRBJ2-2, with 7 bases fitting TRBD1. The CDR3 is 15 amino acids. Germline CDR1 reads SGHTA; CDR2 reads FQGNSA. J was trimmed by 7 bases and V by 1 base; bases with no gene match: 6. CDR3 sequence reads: CASSLGGGEVGELFF. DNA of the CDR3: TGTGCCAGCAGCTTAGGAGGGGGCGAGGTCGGGGAGCTGTTTTTT.

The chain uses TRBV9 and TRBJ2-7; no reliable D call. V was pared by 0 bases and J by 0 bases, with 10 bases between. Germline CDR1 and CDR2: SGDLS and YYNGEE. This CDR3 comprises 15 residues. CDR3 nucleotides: TGTGCCAGCAGCGTAGCCAGCGCGAGCTCCTACGAGCAGTACTTC. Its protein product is CASSVASASSYEQYF.

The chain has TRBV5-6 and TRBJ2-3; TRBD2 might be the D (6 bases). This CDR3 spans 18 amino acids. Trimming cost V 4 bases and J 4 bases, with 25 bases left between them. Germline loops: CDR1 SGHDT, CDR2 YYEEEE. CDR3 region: CASSLLEDPSVHSDTQYF. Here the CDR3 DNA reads TGTGCCAGCAGCCTCTTAGAGGATCCTAGCGTTCATTCAGATACGCAGTATTTT.

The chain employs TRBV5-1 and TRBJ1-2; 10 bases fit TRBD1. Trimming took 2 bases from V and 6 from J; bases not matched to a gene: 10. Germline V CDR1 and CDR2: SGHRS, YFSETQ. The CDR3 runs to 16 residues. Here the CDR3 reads CASSLWTGGQVDGYTF. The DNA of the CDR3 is TGCGCCAGCAGCTTATGGACAGGGGGGCAGGTTGATGGCTACACCTTC. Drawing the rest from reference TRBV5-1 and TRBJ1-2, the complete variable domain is KAGVTQTPRYLIKTRGQQVTLSCSPISGHRSVSWYQQTPGQGLQFLFEYFSETQRNKGNFPGRFSGRQFSNSRSEMNVSTLELGDSALYLCASSLWTGGQVDGYTFGSGTRLTVV.

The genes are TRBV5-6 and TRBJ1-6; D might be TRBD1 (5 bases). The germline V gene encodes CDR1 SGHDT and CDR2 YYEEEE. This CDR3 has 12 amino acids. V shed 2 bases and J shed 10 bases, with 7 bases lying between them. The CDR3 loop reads CASSFRGSPLHF. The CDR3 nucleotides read TGTGCCAGCAGCTTTAGGGGCTCACCCCTCCACTTT.